The 16 T cell receptor beta chains given below trace back to one sample, sequenced in a study of technical replicates of blood from a handful of donors. The assay was immunoSEQ multiplex PCR, and TCRdb's table has in-frame clones only and misses some. The repertoire holds some 75,000 clones, with approximately 96% as singletons. Material for sequencing was T cells isolated from PBMCs. The receptors here all came from a human donor in good health.

The gene calls are TRBV15 and TRBJ2-1, with D perhaps TRBD1 (5 bases). Germline V gene data show CDR1 as LNHNV and CDR2 as YYDKDF (reference sequence). V was shortened by 0 bases and J by 4 bases, with 10 bases between the two germline ends. The length of the CDR3 is 15 residues. CDR3 in amino acids: CATSRDTGRYNEQFF. Written as DNA, the CDR3 is TGTGCCACCAGCAGAGATACAGGTCGATACAATGAGCAGTTCTTC.

This chain links TRBV7-9 with TRBJ2-1; a possible D gene is TRBD2 (6 bases). Germline V gene sequence: CDR1 SEHNR, CDR2 FQNEAQ (reference sequence). V lost 0 bases to trimming and J lost 5 bases, with 11 bases between them. The CDR3 sequence is 15 residues long. As DNA, the CDR3 is TGTGCCAGCAGCTTAGCGGGGAGGCCCCACAATGAGCAGTTCTTC. This encodes CASSLAGRPHNEQFF.

The chain joins TRBV18 to TRBJ1-1; a weak D match, TRBD1 (6 bases). The V end was cut by 4 bases, the J end by 9 bases, with 21 bases between. Germline V gene data show CDR1 as KGHSH and CDR2 as LQKENI. CDR3 size: 15 residues. The CDR3 spells CASSLDVGGGRKAFF. DNA for the CDR3: TGTGCCAGCTCACTAGATGTTGGGGGCGGGCGGAAAGCTTTCTTT. The entire variable domain, with the rest obtained from reference TRBV18 and TRBJ1-1, is as follows: NAGVMQNPRHLVRRRGQEARLRCSPMKGHSHVYWYRQLPEEGLKFMVYLQKENIIDESGMPKERFSAEFPKEGPSILRIQQVVRGDSAAYFCASSLDVGGGRKAFFGQGTRLTVV.

The V and J genes are TRBV11-3 and TRBJ2-1, with TRBD2 identical over 8 bases. Unmatched junction bases numbered 6, after V lost 5 bases and J lost 6 bases. Germline assignment: CDR1 SGHNT and CDR2 YENEEA. CDR3 length: 14 residues. The CDR3 DNA is TGTGCCAGCAGCGGACTAGCTGCCCCCAATGAGCAGTTCTTC. This encodes CASSGLAAPNEQFF.

The J gene is TRBJ2-2, the V gene TRBV28, with a possible D match to TRBD1 (5 bases). The V end was cut by 5 bases, the J end by 0 bases, with 7 bases between. This CDR3 comprises 14 residues. From germline, CDR1 is MDHEN and CDR2 SYDVKM. In DNA, the CDR3 is TGTGCCAGCAGTAGGACATCGAACACCGGGGAGCTGTTTTTT. Its translation is CASSRTSNTGELFF. Together with reference TRBV28 and TRBJ2-2, the CDR3 gives the full variable domain: DVKVTQSSRYLVKRTGEKVFLECVQDMDHENMFWYRQDPGLGLRLIYFSYDVKMKEKGDIPEGYSVSREKKERFSLILESASTNQTSMYLCASSRTSNTGELFFGEGSRLTVL.

The genes are TRBV12-5 and TRBJ1-2; no clear D. The V end was cut by 6 bases, the J end by 1 base, with 12 bases between. Germline-derived CDR1 and CDR2 are LGHNT and FRNRAP. The CDR3 is made up of 14 amino acids. In nucleotides, the CDR3 is TGTGCTAGTGGCAGACGTGGAGATAACTATGGCTACACCTTC. Its translation: CASGRRGDNYGYTF. Filled out from reference TRBV12-5 and TRBJ1-2, the complete variable domain reads DARVTQTPRHKVTEMGQEVTMRCQPILGHNTVFWYRQTMMQGLELLAYFRNRAPLDDSGMPKDRFSAEMPDATLATLKIQPSEPRDSAVYFCASGRRGDNYGYTFGSGTRLTVV.

The V and J genes are TRBV9 and TRBJ2-7; 8 nucleotides agree with TRBD2. This CDR3 contains 14 residues. V was pared by 3 bases and J by 3 bases, with 5 bases of the junction left unmatched. Germline CDR1 is SGDLS and CDR2 is YYNGEE. CDR3 DNA sequence: TGTGCCAGCAGCGCCGGGACTAGTAACTACGAGCAGTACTTC. It is translated as CASSAGTSNYEQYF.

This chain uses TRBV25-1 with TRBJ2-4; the match to TRBD2 covers 7 bases. Germline V gene sequence: CDR1 MGHDK, CDR2 SYGVNS. The V gene end was trimmed by 1 base and the J gene end by 0 bases; junction bases not matched to a gene: 0. The CDR3 contains 15 residues. CDR3 nucleotides: TGTGCCAGCAGTGAATGGGGGGGAGCCAAAAACATTCAGTACTTC. Translation gives CASSEWGGAKNIQYF.

V is TRBV4-1 and J is TRBJ2-1; D is perhaps TRBD1 (5 bases). The germline V gene encodes CDR1 MGHRA and CDR2 YSYEKL. The CDR3 is 16 amino acids. V was pared by 4 bases and J by 0 bases, with 13 bases between. This CDR3 is CASSRKRQLSYNEQFF. The CDR3 DNA follows: TGCGCCAGCAGCCGGAAGCGACAGCTCTCCTACAATGAGCAGTTCTTC.

V and J are TRBV7-8 and TRBJ1-5; tentatively, D is TRBD1 (6 bases). This CDR3 contains 13 residues. V gave up 3 bases and J gave up 4 bases, with 7 bases separating them. Germline-derived CDR1 and CDR2 are SGHVS and FQNEAQ. The CDR3 loop is CASSFGQNQPQHF. CDR3 coding DNA: TGTGCCAGCAGCTTCGGACAGAATCAGCCCCAGCATTTT.

CDR3 amino acids: CASSLDGVAGANVLTF. The CDR3 DNA sequence: TGCGCCAGCAGCTTGGATGGAGTGGCTGGGGCCAACGTCCTGACTTTC. This rearrangement joins TRBV5-1 to TRBJ2-6; D unclear. Trimming removed 0 bases from V and 2 bases from J, with 9 bases in between. From germline, CDR1 is SGHRS and CDR2 YFSETQ. The CDR3 covers 16 residues.

The chain recombines TRBV9 with TRBJ2-7, with 7 bases identical to TRBD2. Per the germline V gene, CDR1 is SGDLS and CDR2 is YYNGEE. The CDR3 is 15 residues long. The ends lost 4 bases at V and 5 bases at J; junction bases unmatched: 12. Here the CDR3 DNA reads TGTGCCAGCAGCCCCCTGGCGGGAGCGGAAAACGAGCAGTACTTC. Its protein is CASSPLAGAENEQYF.

The CDR3 sequence is CASSMRGRGGYTF. Written as DNA, the CDR3 is TGTGCCAGTAGTATGCGAGGGAGAGGCGGCTACACCTTC. This chain joins TRBV19 and TRBJ1-2; D remains unclear. Trimming took off 3 bases at V and 8 bases at J, with 13 bases between the two ends. The CDR3 contains 13 residues. Looked up from germline, CDR1 is LNHDA and CDR2 is SQIVND (reference sequence). The variable domain in full, with the rest retrieved from reference TRBV19 and TRBJ1-2, is DGGITQSPKYLFRKEGQNVTLSCEQNLNHDAMYWYRQDPGQGLRLIYYSQIVNDFQKGDIAEGYSVSREKKESFPLTVTSAQKNPTAFYLCASSMRGRGGYTFGSGTRLTVV.

The J gene is TRBJ2-1, the V gene TRBV19, with 14 bases identical to TRBD2. Germline V gene sequence: CDR1 LNHDA, CDR2 SQIVND (reference sequence). CDR3 length: 16 amino acids. V lost 1 base and J lost 7; bases outside the gene matches: 3. CDR3 amino acids: CASSIAGLAGDNEQFF. The CDR3 region has the DNA TGTGCCAGTAGTATAGCGGGACTAGCGGGAGATAATGAGCAGTTCTTC.

This clone has just one count. The CDR3 region is CASSDSRQSDEQFF. DNA of the CDR3: TGCGCCAGCAGCGATTCCAGACAGTCCGATGAGCAGTTCTTC. J is TRBJ2-1 and V is TRBV10-1; D perhaps matches TRBD1 (5 bases). V gave up 6 bases and J gave up 8 bases, with 17 bases separating them. There are 14 residues in the CDR3. The germline V gene encodes CDR1 WNHNN and CDR2 SYGVQD (reference sequence).

The J gene is TRBJ2-7, the V gene TRBV6-5; TRBD2 aligns across 7 bases. This CDR3 is 16 amino acids long. CDR1 MNHEY and CDR2 SVGAGI come from the germline V gene. The ends lost 0 bases at V and 4 bases at J; junction bases unmatched: 9. As DNA, the CDR3 is TGTGCCAGCAGTTACTCGAAGCGGGATATAAAGTACGAGCAGTACTTC. Translation: CASSYSKRDIKYEQYF.